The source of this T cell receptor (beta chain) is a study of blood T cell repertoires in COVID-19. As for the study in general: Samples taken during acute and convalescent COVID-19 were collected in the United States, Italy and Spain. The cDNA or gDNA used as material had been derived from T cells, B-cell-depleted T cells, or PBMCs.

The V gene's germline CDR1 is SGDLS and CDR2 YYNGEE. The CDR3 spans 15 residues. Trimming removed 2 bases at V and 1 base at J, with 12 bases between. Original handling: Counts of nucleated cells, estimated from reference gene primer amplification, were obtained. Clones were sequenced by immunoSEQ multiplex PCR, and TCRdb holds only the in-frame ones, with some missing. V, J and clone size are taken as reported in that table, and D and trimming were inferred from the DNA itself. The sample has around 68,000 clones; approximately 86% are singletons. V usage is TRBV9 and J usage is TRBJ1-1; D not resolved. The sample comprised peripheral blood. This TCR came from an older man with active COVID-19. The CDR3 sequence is CASSVGQNQNTEAFF. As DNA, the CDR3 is TGTGCCAGCAGCGTGGGCCAGAACCAGAACACTGAAGCTTTCTTT.